Each of the 30 T cell receptor beta chains below was sequenced from the same sample in a study of radiation and T cells in renal cell carcinoma. Libraries were prepared by immunoSEQ multiplex PCR; TCRdb keeps only in-frame clonotypes and omits some of them. The sample contains 150,000 or so clones, approximately 90% of which appear only once. This sample's time point: baseline pretreatment blood. Treatment reported: 15 Gy SBRT to primary tumor, nephrectomy 4 weeks later. The specimen was blood, collected from a patient whose treatment included radiotherapy and nephrectomy. These receptors came from a woman between 65 and 79 years old with renal cell carcinoma.

V is TRBV5-4 and J is TRBJ2-7; TRBD1 matches at 7 bases. Germline V gene sequence: CDR1 SGHNT, CDR2 YYREEE (reference sequence). This CDR3 region has 15 residues. V lost 4 bases to trimming and J lost 4 bases; unmatched junction nucleotides: 11. The CDR3 coding sequence is TGTGCCAGCAGCGTGCCCGGGACAGATCTTTACGAGCAGTACTTC. It specifies CASSVPGTDLYEQYF.

The rearrangement links TRBV10-3 to TRBJ2-3; D is possibly TRBD2 (5 bases). This CDR3 is built from 15 residues. V gave up 4 bases and J gave up 7 bases, with 18 bases separating them. Germline V gene sequence: CDR1 ENHRY, CDR2 SYGVKD. The chain's CDR3 is CAISGLGSAPNTQYF. CDR3 sequence (DNA): TGTGCCATCAGTGGCCTTGGTAGCGCTCCCAATACGCAGTATTTT.

This CDR3 is CASSLEIFSGSGGYTF. As DNA, the CDR3 is TGTGCCAGCAGCTTAGAGATTTTTTCAGGGTCCGGTGGCTACACCTTC. This chain links TRBV7-8 with TRBJ1-2; TRBD1 might be the D (5 bases). CDR3 size: 16 residues. Trimming stripped 1 base from V and 7 bases from J, with 19 bases between. Looked up from germline, CDR1 is SGHVS and CDR2 is FQNEAQ.

With regard to this clone: The identical CDR3 is also encoded by other nucleotide sequences in the sample. This chain links TRBV18 with TRBJ2-5; D gene uncertain. The germline CDR1 and CDR2 sequences are KGHSH and LQKENI. Trimming cost V 2 bases and J 2 bases, with 3 bases left between them. This CDR3 is built from 12 residues. The CDR3 loop is CASSPSQETQYF. The CDR3 nucleotides read TGTGCCAGCTCACCATCACAAGAGACCCAGTACTTC.

The rearrangement links TRBV7-6 to TRBJ2-1; no firm D call. Germline V gene sequence: CDR1 SGHVS, CDR2 FNYEAQ. The length of the CDR3 is 16 residues. V was trimmed by 6 bases and J by 0 bases, leaving 15 bases between them. The CDR3 sequence is CASRQTPSSSYNEQFF. The CDR3 DNA is TGTGCCAGCAGGCAGACACCTTCGAGCTCCTACAATGAGCAGTTCTTC.

The table lists this clone with a few counts. The chain joins TRBV10-3 to TRBJ1-6, with D unclear. The V gene's germline CDR1 is ENHRY and CDR2 SYGVKD. Trimming shortened V by 3 bases and J by 7 bases, and 13 bases separated the two germline ends. The CDR3 covers 15 residues. The CDR3 coding sequence is TGTGCCATCAGTGAAGTTCCAGGAGGGAATTCACCCCTCCACTTT. This gives the protein CAISEVPGGNSPLHF.

Turning to this clone: Other nucleotide sequences from this sample produce the same CDR3. V gene TRBV28 combines with J gene TRBJ1-5; no reliable D call. The germline gives CDR1 MDHEN, CDR2 SYDVKM. The germline V and J ends were trimmed by 3 bases and 6 bases, with 6 bases remaining between them. This CDR3 has 12 residues. The CDR3 region is CASSFPGQPQHF. The CDR3 DNA is TGTGCCAGCAGTTTTCCAGGTCAGCCCCAGCATTTT.

The rearrangement uses TRBV19 and TRBJ1-2; TRBD1 matches 7 bases. The CDR3 spans 13 residues. With V trimmed by 8 bases and J by 4 bases, 7 bases remained unmatched. In germline, CDR1 is LNHDA, CDR2 SQIVND (reference sequence). The CDR3: CASQGGQGYGYTF. In DNA, the CDR3 is TGTGCCAGTCAGGGGGGGCAAGGCTATGGCTACACCTTC. The variable domain in full, with the rest retrieved from reference TRBV19 and TRBJ1-2, is DGGITQSPKYLFRKEGQNVTLSCEQNLNHDAMYWYRQDPGQGLRLIYYSQIVNDFQKGDIAEGYSVSREKKESFPLTVTSAQKNPTAFYLCASQGGQGYGYTFGSGTRLTVV.

The chain links TRBV7-6 to TRBJ2-2; perhaps TRBD1 as D (6 bases). V lost 0 bases to trimming and J lost 3 bases, with 11 bases between them. The germline CDR1 and CDR2 sequences are SGHVS and FNYEAQ. The CDR3 spans 16 residues. The chain's CDR3 is CASSLAGANHTGELFF. The CDR3 DNA is TGTGCCAGCAGCTTAGCGGGGGCGAACCACACCGGGGAGCTGTTTTTT.

This chain links TRBV28 with TRBJ2-6; TRBD2 might be the D (7 bases). CDR3 length: 15 residues. Deletions cut 5 bases from V and 4 bases from J, with 12 bases between. The germline CDR1 and CDR2 sequences are MDHEN and SYDVKM. The CDR3 region has the DNA TGTGCCAGCAGTCCGGGGGGCCAGGGGGCCAACGTCCTGACTTTC. It codes for CASSPGGQGANVLTF.

The rearrangement joins TRBV2 to TRBJ2-7; the match to TRBD2 covers 8 bases. Per the germline V gene, CDR1 is SNHLY and CDR2 is FYNNEI. The CDR3 totals 14 residues. The V gene end was trimmed by 5 bases and the J gene end by 0 bases; junction bases not matched to a gene: 3. The CDR3 here is CASSSGTSSYEQYF. The CDR3 bases are TGTGCCAGCAGTTCCGGGACTAGCTCCTACGAGCAGTACTTC.

V usage is TRBV14 and J usage is TRBJ2-7; no firm D call. From germline, CDR1 is SGHDN and CDR2 FVKESK. V lost 3 bases and J lost 7, with 7 bases in between. There are 11 residues in the CDR3. In nucleotides, the CDR3 is TGTGCCAGCAGCCATAGTGGGGAGCAGTACTTC. It encodes CASSHSGEQYF.

The rearrangement uses TRBV9 and TRBJ1-2; weak D call: TRBD1 (6 bases). The germline CDR1 and CDR2 sequences are SGDLS and YYNGEE. This CDR3 spans 13 amino acids. For the CDR3, the DNA is TGTGCATACCTTGGGGGGCGTGCCTATGGCTACACCTTC. It translates to CAYLGGRAYGYTF.

The V and J genes are TRBV5-4 and TRBJ2-2, with D tentatively TRBD2 (6 bases). There are 15 residues in the CDR3. CDR1 and CDR2 from the germline V gene are SGHNT and YYREEE (reference sequence). V was clipped by 0 bases and J by 5 bases, with 11 bases between them. The CDR3 DNA is TGTGCCAGCAGCTTGGTGCAGGAGGGAACCGGGGAGCTGTTTTTT. This translates into CASSLVQEGTGELFF.

The chain recombines TRBV11-2 with TRBJ2-6; TRBD1 might be the D (5 bases). The CDR3 sequence is 17 residues long. Trimming shortened V by 8 bases and J by 1 base, and 18 bases separated the two germline ends. Germline V gene lookup returns CDR1 SGHAT and CDR2 FQNNGV. CDR3 in amino acids: CASQGGLYRSGANVLTF. The CDR3 bases are TGTGCCAGCCAGGGTGGCCTATATCGTTCTGGGGCCAACGTCCTGACTTTC.

V is TRBV28 and J is TRBJ1-1; 9 bases fit TRBD1. The CDR3 is 15 amino acids. J was trimmed by 7 bases and V by 6 bases; bases with no gene match: 12. Per germline, CDR1 MDHEN and CDR2 SYDVKM. The CDR3 loop is CASRIDPGQGREAFF. The CDR3, as DNA: TGTGCCAGCAGGATCGACCCGGGACAGGGCCGTGAAGCTTTCTTT.

The chain uses TRBV19 and TRBJ2-7, with TRBD1 identical over 8 bases. V lost 6 bases and J lost 0; bases outside the gene matches: 7. CDR3 length: 15 amino acids. Germline values: CDR1 LNHDA, CDR2 SQIVND (reference sequence). The CDR3 coding sequence is TGTGCCAGTAGGAGGGACAGGACAAGCTCCTACGAGCAGTACTTC. Translating it yields CASRRDRTSSYEQYF.

The genes are TRBV19 and TRBJ2-7, with a possible D match to TRBD1 (6 bases). Germline CDR1 and CDR2: LNHDA and SQIVND (reference sequence). V lost 1 base, J lost 4 bases, and 8 bases lay in between. The CDR3 extends over 13 amino acids. DNA for the CDR3: TGTGCCAGTAGTATAGGACAGGAGTACGAGCAGTACTTC. It is translated as CASSIGQEYEQYF.

V is TRBV12-5 and J is TRBJ2-3; no clear D. The CDR3 length is 13 residues. Between the trimmed V and J ends, which lost 1 base and 2 bases, there was a span of 4 bases. Germline V gives CDR1 LGHNT, CDR2 FRNRAP. The CDR3 region is CASGLAATDTQYF. The CDR3 DNA reads as TGTGCTAGTGGTTTGGCCGCCACAGATACGCAGTATTTT.

The chain combines TRBV14 with TRBJ1-2; 9 bases fit TRBD1. CDR1 SGHDN and CDR2 FVKESK come from the germline V gene. Germline trimming cut 6 bases from V and 1 base from J; bases unmatched to any gene: 9. The CDR3 sequence is 16 residues long. The CDR3 DNA follows: TGTGCCAGCAGTCGGACAGGGGATTATAGTAACTATGGCTACACCTTC. This sequence encodes CASSRTGDYSNYGYTF. Using reference TRBV14 and TRBJ1-2 for the parts outside the CDR3, the full variable domain is EAGVTQFPSHSVIEKGQTVTLRCDPISGHDNLYWYRRVMGKEIKFLLHFVKESKQDESGMPNNRFLAERTGGTYSTLKVQPAELEDSGVYFCASSRTGDYSNYGYTFGSGTRLTVV.

The rearrangement uses TRBV6-1 and TRBJ1-5; TRBD1 aligns across 11 bases. Germline V gene lookup returns CDR1 MNHNS and CDR2 SASEGT. The V and J ends lost 5 bases and 3 bases, in that order; junction bases with no gene match: 3. The CDR3 has 15 residues. CDR3 nucleotides: TGTGCCAGCAGTTGGACAGGGGGCTACAATCAGCCCCAGCATTTT. This codes for CASSWTGGYNQPQHF.

V gene TRBV6-5 combines with J gene TRBJ1-5, with D hard to call. Germline-derived CDR1 and CDR2 are MNHEY and SVGAGI. The length of the CDR3 is 15 residues. Trimming removed 0 bases at V and 4 bases at J, with 10 bases between. The CDR3 protein is CASSYSGGMNQPQHF. In DNA, the CDR3 is TGTGCCAGCAGTTACTCAGGAGGGATGAATCAGCCCCAGCATTTT.

This sequence joins TRBV27 and TRBJ2-3; 8 nucleotides line up with TRBD2. The V segment lost 3 bases and the J segment 3 bases; nucleotides outside the gene matches: 5. This CDR3 is built from 15 residues. The germline V gene encodes CDR1 MNHEY and CDR2 SMNVEV (reference sequence). The CDR3 is CASSLTSVGTDTQYF. CDR3 sequence (DNA): TGTGCCAGCAGTTTGACTAGCGTGGGGACAGATACGCAGTATTTT.

This clone was detected a few times. The chain carries TRBV27 and TRBJ1-6, with TRBD1 identical over 7 bases. The CDR3 spans 14 residues. With V trimmed by 6 bases and J by 7 bases, 6 bases remained unmatched. Germline assignment: CDR1 MNHEY and CDR2 SMNVEV (reference sequence). The CDR3 DNA follows: TGTGCCAGCAGGAGACAGGGTCAGAATTCACCCCTCCACTTT. It translates to CASRRQGQNSPLHF.

This chain connects TRBV30 to TRBJ2-7; D gene unclear. The CDR3 has 12 amino acids. Trimming left V 3 bases short and J 3 bases short, with 9 bases between. From germline, CDR1 is GTSNPN and CDR2 SVGIG (reference sequence). Written as DNA, the CDR3 is TGTGCCTGGAGGCTCAGAGACTACGAGCAGTACTTC. The encoded protein is CAWRLRDYEQYF.

V and J are TRBV9 and TRBJ2-1, with D uncertain. The CDR3 extends over 15 amino acids. V shed 4 bases and J shed 0 bases, with 11 bases lying between them. CDR1 is SGDLS, CDR2 YYNGEE, per germline. The CDR3 reads CASSTHQSSYNEQFF. The CDR3 DNA reads TGTGCCAGCAGCACACACCAAAGCTCCTACAATGAGCAGTTCTTC.

The rearrangement uses TRBV2 and TRBJ2-5, with D perhaps matching TRBD1 (6 bases). The V gene lost 8 bases and the J gene lost 0 bases, with 10 bases spanning the gap. This CDR3 contains 13 residues. Germline CDR1 SNHLY, CDR2 FYNNEI. CDR3 nucleotide sequence: TGTGCCAGCGGCCGGGACAACCAAGAGACCCAGTACTTC. Amino acids: CASGRDNQETQYF.

This rearrangement joins TRBV25-1 to TRBJ1-2; D is unclear. The germline V and J ends were trimmed by 4 bases and 0 bases, with 6 bases remaining between them. Looked up from germline, CDR1 is MGHDK and CDR2 is SYGVNS. This CDR3 is built from 13 residues. This CDR3 reads CASSAAPNYGYTF. The CDR3 DNA reads TGTGCCAGCAGTGCGGCCCCTAACTATGGCTACACCTTC.

This chain links TRBV7-2 with TRBJ1-2; TRBD1 agrees at 9 bases. The CDR3 has 14 amino acids. CDR1 is SGHTA, CDR2 FQGNSA, per germline. V lost 3 bases to trimming and J lost 4 bases; unmatched junction nucleotides: 3. This chain's CDR3 is CASSFGDRAYGYTF. In DNA form, the CDR3 reads TGTGCCAGCAGCTTTGGGGACAGGGCCTATGGCTACACCTTC.

The V gene is TRBV7-2, the J gene TRBJ1-1; D perhaps matches TRBD1 (6 bases). Looked up from germline, CDR1 is SGHTA and CDR2 is FQGNSA. Between the trimmed V and J ends, which lost 7 bases and 0 bases, there was a span of 15 bases. The length of the CDR3 is 15 residues. The CDR3 here is CASTPKGGMNTEAFF. The CDR3 nucleotides are TGTGCCAGCACCCCCAAGGGGGGGATGAACACTGAAGCTTTCTTT.